This T cell receptor (beta chain) was profiled in a study of blood T cell repertoires in COVID-19. Across the study: Italy, Spain and the United States were the sources of the convalescent and acute COVID-19 samples. Sources were T cells, B-cell-depleted T cells, or PBMCs; the material itself was cDNA or gDNA.

The germline gives CDR1 DFQATT, CDR2 SNEGSKA (reference sequence). The CDR3 length is 13 residues. V dropped 3 bases and J dropped 10 bases, with 18 bases sitting between them. Participant reports of clinical history set cohort assignment. Per the original methods: Nucleated cell counts were estimated from reference gene primer amplification. Clones were read by immunoSEQ multiplex PCR, and TCRdb kept only the in-frame ones, dropping some. The D gene and trimming were derived from the DNA, and the V and J assignments and clone size from that table. Of 250,000 to 300,000 clones in the sample, approximately 79% were seen once. This clone was picked up a small number of times.

The clonotype comes from a young man with acute COVID-19. The V gene is TRBV20-1, the J gene TRBJ1-1; tentative D call: TRBD1 (6 bases). Sequencing was performed on PBMCs or T cells enriched from blood (not recorded which). CDR3 DNA: TGCAGTGCTAGTAGGGCAGGGGCGGAAGGAGCTTTCTTT. Translating gives CSASRAGAEGAFF.